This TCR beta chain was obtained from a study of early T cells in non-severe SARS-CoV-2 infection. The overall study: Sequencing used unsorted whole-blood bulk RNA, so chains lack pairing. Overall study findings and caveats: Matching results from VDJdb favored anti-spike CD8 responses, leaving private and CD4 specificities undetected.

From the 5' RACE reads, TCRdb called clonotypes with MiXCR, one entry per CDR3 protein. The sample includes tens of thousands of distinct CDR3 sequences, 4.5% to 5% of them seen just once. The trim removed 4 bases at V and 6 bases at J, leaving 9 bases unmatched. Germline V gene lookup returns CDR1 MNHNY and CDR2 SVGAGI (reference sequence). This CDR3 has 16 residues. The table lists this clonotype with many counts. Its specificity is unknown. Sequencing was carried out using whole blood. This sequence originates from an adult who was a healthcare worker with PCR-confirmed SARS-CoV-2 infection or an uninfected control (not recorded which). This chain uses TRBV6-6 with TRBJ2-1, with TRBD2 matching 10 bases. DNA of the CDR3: TGTGCCAGCAGTTCCGCCGGTAGCGGGGGGACCAATGAGCAGTTCTTC. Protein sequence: CASSSAGSGGTNEQFF.